The 30 T cell receptor beta chains reported below all come from one sample, sequenced in a study of CD49a tissue-resident CD8 T cells in human skin. The method was immunoSEQ multiplex PCR; TCRdb's version includes in-frame clones alone and lacks a portion of them. Of about 1,200 clones in the sample, roughly 79% were seen once. Sequenced: CD103- CD8+ T cells sorted from skin dermis. The source of these receptors is a human donor in good health.

The chain carries TRBV28 and TRBJ1-4; D may be TRBD1 (5 bases). The V gene's germline CDR1 is MDHEN and CDR2 SYDVKM. The CDR3 totals 17 residues. The V end was cut by 3 bases, the J end by 6 bases, with 20 bases between. The CDR3 DNA reads TGTGCCAGCAGTTTTTTGGTGAGCCGGGGGTTGGATGAAAAACTGTTTTTT. Protein product: CASSFLVSRGLDEKLFF.

The chain has TRBV27 and TRBJ2-3; TRBD2 aligns across 7 bases. This CDR3 comprises 14 residues. V lost 10 bases, J lost 4 bases, and 11 bases stayed unmatched. Germline-derived CDR1 and CDR2 are MNHEY and SMNVEV (reference sequence). CDR3 nucleotide sequence: TGTGCCACCAAGGAGGTGGGAGGGCCAGATACGCAGTATTTT. Its protein is CATKEVGGPDTQYF.

The chain links TRBV5-4 to TRBJ1-1; a possible D gene is TRBD1 (6 bases). The CDR3 totals 19 residues. Germline lookup yields CDR1 SGHNT and CDR2 YYREEE (reference sequence). Trimming shortened V by 0 bases and J by 0 bases, and 21 bases separated the two germline ends. The CDR3 loop is CASSLGLSRSKGVNTEAFF. DNA for the CDR3: TGTGCCAGCAGCTTGGGGCTGAGCAGGTCTAAGGGGGTGAACACTGAAGCTTTCTTT.

This clone has only one observation. The genes are TRBV4-1 and TRBJ2-7; perhaps TRBD2 as D (5 bases). In germline, CDR1 is MGHRA, CDR2 YSYEKL. The CDR3 covers 15 residues. V lost 2 bases, J lost 1 base, and 12 bases lay in between. In nucleotides, the CDR3 is TGCGCCAGCAGCCAACAACGGACTGGTTCCTACGAGCAGTACTTC. This encodes CASSQQRTGSYEQYF.

V usage is TRBV28 and J usage is TRBJ1-5, with D perhaps TRBD1 (6 bases). The germline V and J ends were trimmed by 4 bases and 5 bases, with 12 bases remaining between them. Germline V gene lookup returns CDR1 MDHEN and CDR2 SYDVKM. This CDR3 has 14 residues. The CDR3 coding sequence is TGTGCCAGCAGTTCTGACAGGCCGCATCAGCCCCAGCATTTT. It translates to CASSSDRPHQPQHF.

This rearrangement joins TRBV6-4 to TRBJ2-1; 12 positions agree with TRBD1. Trimming removed 6 bases from V and 8 bases from J; junction bases left unmatched: 2. The germline V gene encodes CDR1 MRHNA and CDR2 SNTAGT. The CDR3 consists of 13 residues. The CDR3 here is CASRGQGADEQFF. In DNA form, the CDR3 reads TGTGCCAGCAGGGGACAGGGGGCCGATGAGCAGTTCTTC.

This clone has a handful of counts. The V gene is TRBV11-3, the J gene TRBJ2-2; D unclear. Germline CDR1 and CDR2: SGHNT and YENEEA. V lost 2 bases and J 4 bases, leaving 8 bases between the germline ends. This CDR3 is 14 amino acids long. CDR3 protein: CASSLTPTTGELFF. CDR3 nucleotide sequence: TGTGCCAGCAGCTTAACCCCTACCACCGGGGAGCTGTTTTTT.

The chain recombines TRBV7-3 with TRBJ2-1; 7 nucleotides match TRBD2. V lost 2 bases and J lost 5; bases outside the gene matches: 9. CDR1 SGHTA and CDR2 FQGTGA come from the germline V gene. This CDR3 comprises 16 residues. The CDR3 reads CASSLVRAGNHNEQFF. The CDR3 DNA follows: TGTGCCAGCAGCTTAGTCAGAGCGGGGAATCACAATGAGCAGTTCTTC.

The chain couples TRBV2 to TRBJ2-1, with a possible D match to TRBD2 (6 bases). CDR1 is SNHLY and CDR2 is FYNNEI in the germline V gene. V was cut by 6 bases and J by 5 bases, with 14 bases left in between. The CDR3 length is 14 residues. The CDR3 here is CASRVGLTHNEQFF. The CDR3 bases are TGTGCCAGCAGAGTAGGACTAACCCACAATGAGCAGTTCTTC.

The CDR3 coding sequence is TGTGCCAGCAGCAAAGCGGATCGCAGGGCTCACGAGCAGTACGTC. It codes for CASSKADRRAHEQYV. The V gene is TRBV21-1, the J gene TRBJ2-7; no check of the table's D call, TRBD1, against the DNA was made. TRBV21-1 is reported as a pseudogene. The CDR3 has 15 amino acids.

The chain is built from TRBV6-5 and TRBJ1-4; tentative D call: TRBD1 (5 bases). Germline CDR1 MNHEY, CDR2 SVGAGI. CDR3 length: 15 residues. Trimming removed 0 bases at V and 8 bases at J, with 13 bases between. For the CDR3, the DNA is TGTGCCAGCAGTTACTCGGGGGAGGCGGCGGAAAAACTGTTTTTT. This translates into CASSYSGEAAEKLFF.

This clone came up once. The rearrangement joins TRBV7-7 to TRBJ2-5, with D unresolved. With 0 bases removed from V and 5 bases from J, the gap between germline ends came to 7 bases. The germline V gene has CDR1 SSHAT and CDR2 FNYEAQ (reference sequence). The CDR3 spans 13 residues. This CDR3 reads CASSLALGETQYF. CDR3 sequence (DNA): TGTGCCAGCAGCTTAGCGCTGGGCGAGACCCAGTACTTC.

The V gene is TRBV9, the J gene TRBJ1-2; TRBD1 agrees at 7 bases. The V segment lost 0 bases and the J segment 6 bases; nucleotides outside the gene matches: 5. The CDR3 has 14 residues. Germline CDR1 and CDR2: SGDLS and YYNGEE. In nucleotides, the CDR3 is TGTGCCAGCAGCGTAGCAGGGGGATGGGATGGCTACACCTTC. Translated: CASSVAGGWDGYTF.

The CDR3 is CASSEVDRGVDTQYF. In DNA form, the CDR3 reads TGTGCCAGCAGTGAAGTGGACAGGGGGGTAGATACGCAGTATTTT. The genes are TRBV6-1 and TRBJ2-3; 10 bases match TRBD1. Germline-derived CDR1 and CDR2 are MNHNS and SASEGT. With 1 base clipped from V and 5 bases from J, the junction kept 3 bases outside the gene matches. This CDR3 is built from 15 residues.

The chain uses TRBV4-3 and TRBJ2-3; 9 positions agree with TRBD1. Germline V gene lookup returns CDR1 LGHNA and CDR2 YSLEER. The trim removed 6 bases at V and 7 bases at J, leaving 11 bases unmatched. CDR3 length: 15 amino acids. As DNA, the CDR3 is TGCGCCAGCAGTCTGATACAGGGGGCGCAGAATACGCAGTATTTT. Translation gives CASSLIQGAQNTQYF.

The table lists this clone with a count of one. The rearrangement links TRBV7-9 to TRBJ1-2; D not certain. The CDR3 runs 12 residues. V was clipped by 0 bases and J by 5 bases, with 4 bases between them. The germline gives CDR1 SEHNR, CDR2 FQNEAQ (reference sequence). In DNA form, the CDR3 reads TGTGCCAGCAGCTTAGCGGCATATGGCTACACCTTC. It translates to CASSLAAYGYTF.

This clone has just one count. V usage is TRBV7-2 and J usage is TRBJ2-5; D possibly corresponds to TRBD2 (7 bases). Trimming took 1 base from V and 5 from J, leaving 14 bases between them. The CDR3 is 15 amino acids. Germline V gene data show CDR1 as SGHTA and CDR2 as FQGNSA. The CDR3 sequence: CASSLGGGVQETQYF. In nucleotides, the CDR3 is TGTGCCAGCAGCTTAGGCGGGGGCGTGCAGGAGACCCAGTACTTC.

This sequence joins TRBV9 and TRBJ2-1; the match to TRBD1 covers 8 bases. Unmatched junction bases numbered 3, after V lost 1 base and J lost 6 bases. Germline loops: CDR1 SGDLS, CDR2 YYNGEE. This CDR3 region has 14 residues. CDR3 sequence reads: CASSVTGGFNEQFF. In nucleotides, the CDR3 is TGTGCCAGCAGCGTAACAGGGGGGTTCAATGAGCAGTTCTTC.

In its sample, this clone was seen once. The genes are TRBV19 and TRBJ1-5, with TRBD1 as a possible D gene (6 bases). This CDR3 comprises 14 residues. Germline V gene data show CDR1 as LNHDA and CDR2 as SQIVND (reference sequence). The V end lost 5 bases, the J end lost 6 bases, and 14 bases lay between the germline ends. The CDR3 nucleotides are TGTGCCAGTAGTCCGGGACAATCAAGTCAGCCCCAGCATTTT. This gives the protein CASSPGQSSQPQHF.

In regard to this clone: It may be a read error: a sequence one base away is much more abundant. The chain has TRBV7-2 and TRBJ2-7, with TRBD2 matching 8 bases. V dropped 8 bases and J dropped 2; count of bases not matched to a gene: 11. The CDR3 contains 15 residues. Germline V CDR1 and CDR2: SGHTA, FQGNSA. The CDR3 DNA is TGTGCCAGCTGCTGGGGACTAGGCCCTGCCTACGAGCAGTACTTC. Translated: CASCWGLGPAYEQYF.

On this clone itself: Likely a read error: the CDR3 ends without its conserved phenylalanine or tryptophan. The chain carries TRBV7-2 and TRBJ2-7; 8 nucleotides match TRBD2. The CDR3 has 15 amino acids. Germline V gene lookup returns CDR1 SGHTA and CDR2 FQGNSA. The CDR3 is CASSWGLGPAYGQYL. CDR3 sequence (DNA): TGTGCCAGCAGCTGGGGACTAGGCCCTGCCTACGGGCAGTACCTC.

The genes are TRBV9 and TRBJ2-7; weak D call: TRBD2 (6 bases). The CDR3 runs to 15 residues. Germline assignment: CDR1 SGDLS and CDR2 YYNGEE. Between the trimmed V and J ends, which lost 0 bases and 9 bases, there was a span of 19 bases. The CDR3 region is CASSVGDSAILGQYF. In DNA, the CDR3 is TGTGCCAGCAGCGTAGGGGACTCGGCGATCTTGGGGCAGTACTTC.

The chain combines TRBV30 with TRBJ1-1, with 8 bases matching TRBD1. CDR1 and CDR2 (germline): GTSNPN, SVGIG (reference sequence). This CDR3 is built from 13 residues. V lost 0 bases and J lost 4; bases outside the gene matches: 1. CDR3 residues: CAWSVTGGTEAFF. CDR3 bases: TGTGCCTGGAGTGTAACAGGGGGCACTGAAGCTTTCTTT.

The chain is built from TRBV9 and TRBJ2-3, with a tentative D call TRBD2 (6 bases). Trimming shortened V by 4 bases and J by 0 bases, and 9 bases separated the two germline ends. CDR3 length: 14 residues. Germline CDR1 is SGDLS and CDR2 is YYNGEE. In DNA form, the CDR3 reads TGTGCCAGCAGCCCCGGGGGTAGCACAGATACGCAGTATTTT. Translated, it gives CASSPGGSTDTQYF.

This chain connects TRBV9 to TRBJ1-2, with TRBD1 as a possible D gene (5 bases). Germline CDR1 SGDLS, CDR2 YYNGEE. This CDR3 has 14 residues. Between the trimmed V and J ends, which lost 4 bases and 3 bases, there was a span of 13 bases. The CDR3 loop is CASSTSGRDYGYTF. The CDR3 DNA is TGTGCCAGCAGCACCTCAGGGAGGGACTATGGCTACACCTTC.

The rearrangement links TRBV28 to TRBJ1-5, with 9 positions matching TRBD1. Germline V lookup: CDR1 MDHEN, CDR2 SYDVKM. The trim removed 6 bases at V and 6 bases at J, leaving 9 bases unmatched. CDR3 size: 15 residues. DNA of the CDR3: TGTGCCAGCAGCTACCAAACAGGGGGCCCTCAGCCCCAGCATTTT. Amino acid sequence: CASSYQTGGPQPQHF.

The chain carries TRBV28 and TRBJ1-1; TRBD1 is a possible D gene (6 bases). Germline CDR1 is MDHEN and CDR2 is SYDVKM. The CDR3 is 15 residues long. The V end was cut by 6 bases, the J end by 0 bases, with 14 bases between. The CDR3 here is CASRPLRDMNTEAFF. CDR3 nucleotide sequence: TGTGCCAGCAGGCCCCTGAGGGACATGAACACTGAAGCTTTCTTT.

This clone has just one count. The genes are TRBV4-1 and TRBJ2-1; no clear D. The V end was cut by 1 base, the J end by 6 bases, with 10 bases between. Germline CDR1 is MGHRA and CDR2 is YSYEKL. This CDR3 region has 14 residues. The CDR3 loop reads CASSQGYSLNEQFF. In nucleotides, the CDR3 is TGCGCCAGCAGCCAAGGCTACTCCCTCAATGAGCAGTTCTTC.

The genes are TRBV5-1 and TRBJ2-3, with D possibly being TRBD2 (6 bases). This CDR3 contains 15 residues. From germline, CDR1 is SGHRS and CDR2 YFSETQ. Trimming shortened V by 4 bases and J by 2 bases, and 14 bases separated the two germline ends. Written as DNA, the CDR3 is TGCGCCAGCAGCCCGGGGACTCAACCCACAGATACGCAGTATTTT. Translated: CASSPGTQPTDTQYF.

This rearrangement joins TRBV7-9 to TRBJ2-5, with TRBD1 matching over 9 bases. Germline values: CDR1 SEHNR, CDR2 FQNEAQ (reference sequence). The J segment lost 4 bases and the V segment lost 5 bases, leaving 5 bases of the junction unmatched. CDR3 length: 14 residues. The CDR3 spells CASSPGTGSETQYF. CDR3 coding DNA: TGTGCCAGCAGCCCCGGGACAGGGTCAGAGACCCAGTACTTC.